The clone carrying this TCR beta chain was detected only once. This record belongs to a study of CD8 T cells in Susac syndrome. RNA amounts of 0.5 to 1 ug underwent reverse transcription with random hexamers. The method of amplification for TCR beta CDR3 was immunoSEQ multiplex PCR, covering 54 Vbeta and 13 Jbeta. TCRdb reprocessed the immunoSEQ multiplex PCR reads with MiXCR, giving one entry per CDR3 protein. The sample lists approximately 160,000 distinct CDR3 sequences; under 95% were seen once. Sequencing of TCR beta drew on CD8+ and CD4+ T cells from blood. The multiple sclerosis control group was made up of treatment-naive patients with stable or active relapsing-remitting disease. Both CD4+ and CD8+ T cells were negatively isolated, and TEMRA cells underwent FACS enrichment. Per the germline V gene, CDR1 is MNHEY and CDR2 is SMNVEV (reference sequence). The CDR3 has 19 amino acids. Trimming took 6 bases from V and 1 from J; bases not matched to a gene: 14.

Specimen: CD4+ T cells from PBMCs. The chain is built from TRBV27 and TRBJ2-7, with 14 bases fitting TRBD2. The TCR was taken from a human donor with multiple sclerosis. The CDR3 bases are TGTGCCAGCAGCCTGGGGACTAGCGGGAGAGTGAGGGGATCCTACGAGCAGTACTTC. Translated: CASSLGTSGRVRGSYEQYF.